Below, 17 T cell receptor beta chains from the same sample are listed, as sequenced in a study of control samples from healthy donors and cancer patients. Repertoires were generated with immunoSEQ multiplex PCR, while TCRdb's copy carries only in-frame clones and drops some. Here the sample spans some 250,000 clones, approximately 80% being singletons. The specimen sequenced was PBMCs. The receptors here all came from a woman aged 60-75 years with lung cancer.

This clone was detected only once. The chain combines TRBV4-1 with TRBJ1-2; D remains ambiguous. CDR3 length: 13 residues. Germline V gives CDR1 MGHRA, CDR2 YSYEKL. Trimming pared 0 bases from V and 3 bases from J, leaving 5 bases between. The CDR3 loop is CASSQDAYYGYTF. The CDR3 DNA reads as TGCGCCAGCAGCCAAGACGCATACTATGGCTACACCTTC.

The genes are TRBV3-1 (or the pseudogene TRBV3-2) and TRBJ2-3, with D perhaps TRBD2 (7 bases). This CDR3 comprises 16 residues. CDR1 is LGHDT, CDR2 YNNKEL, per germline (reference sequence). The germline V and J ends were trimmed by 4 bases and 6 bases, with 20 bases remaining between them. The CDR3 spells CASSLRGGGASDTQYF. CDR3 coding DNA: TGTGCCAGCAGCCTACGTGGAGGGGGGGCCTCGGATACGCAGTATTTT.

The chain links TRBV28 to TRBJ1-1; a weak D match, TRBD1 (5 bases). V was trimmed by 3 bases and J by 8 bases, leaving 13 bases between them. CDR1 is MDHEN, CDR2 SYDVKM, per germline. The CDR3 is 13 residues long. CDR3 region: CASSLAQGREAFF. The CDR3 DNA is TGTGCCAGCAGTTTGGCGCAGGGCCGGGAAGCTTTCTTT.

A remark on this clone: Additional DNA sequences in this sample encode the identical CDR3. The chain recombines TRBV30 with TRBJ1-1, with a tentative D call TRBD1 (5 bases). This CDR3 contains 13 residues. Germline loops: CDR1 GTSNPN, CDR2 SVGIG (reference sequence). Trimming shortened V by 2 bases and J by 0 bases, and 7 bases separated the two germline ends. The DNA of the CDR3 is TGTGCCTGGAGTAGACAGTTGAACACTGAAGCTTTCTTT. This encodes CAWSRQLNTEAFF.

The chain carries TRBV3-1 (or the pseudogene TRBV3-2) and TRBJ2-7; D unresolved. The germline V gene encodes CDR1 LGHDT and CDR2 YNNKEL (reference sequence). The CDR3 runs to 17 residues. The V gene lost 5 bases and the J gene lost 9 bases, with 29 bases spanning the gap. CDR3 nucleotide sequence: TGTGCCAGCAGCAATACCCCGGGCCAGGTCGTCTTTGTGAGGCAGTACTTC. This sequence encodes CASSNTPGQVVFVRQYF.

The chain uses TRBV19 and TRBJ1-5, with 10 bases lining up with TRBD1. Germline assignment: CDR1 LNHDA and CDR2 SQIVND (reference sequence). This CDR3 is built from 15 residues. After removal of 5 bases from V and 6 bases from J, the junction contained 7 bases not matched to a gene. The CDR3: CASSDRDRGLQPQHF. CDR3 nucleotides: TGTGCCAGTAGTGACCGGGACAGGGGTCTTCAGCCCCAGCATTTT.

Of note for this clone: The limits of the CDR3 on the DNA are not certain, so only TCRdb's listed CDR3 is given. The chain combines TRBV19 with TRBJ2-1; the DNA was not used to check the table's D call, TRBD2. Germline CDR1 reads LNHDA; CDR2 reads SQIVND (reference sequence). Termini included, the CDR3 measures 13 amino acids. The CDR3 sequence is CASSPGWGSGNFF.

In its sample, this clone was seen once. The CDR3 sequence is CASRGRETNTGELFF. CDR3 nucleotide sequence: TGTGCCAGCAGGGGACGGGAGACAAACACCGGGGAGCTGTTTTTT. J is TRBJ2-2 and V is TRBV6-4, with D possibly matching TRBD2 (6 bases). This CDR3 is built from 15 residues. Per the germline V gene, CDR1 is MRHNA and CDR2 is SNTAGT. V was trimmed by 6 bases and J by 2 bases, leaving 13 bases between them.

V gene TRBV3-1 (or the pseudogene TRBV3-2) combines with J gene TRBJ2-7; D is unresolved. Trimming took off 0 bases at V and 9 bases at J, with 12 bases between the two ends. CDR1 and CDR2 from the germline V gene are LGHDT and YNNKEL (reference sequence). The CDR3 runs 13 residues. The CDR3: CASSQDPAAGQYF. CDR3 nucleotides: TGTGCCAGCAGCCAAGACCCGGCGGCTGGGCAGTACTTC.

The J gene is TRBJ1-2, the V gene TRBV27; a possible D gene is TRBD1 (5 bases). This CDR3 contains 15 residues. The V gene lost 8 bases and the J gene lost 5 bases, with 21 bases spanning the gap. Germline lookup yields CDR1 MNHEY and CDR2 SMNVEV (reference sequence). The CDR3 spells CASGSWGEGRYGYTF. CDR3 sequence (DNA): TGTGCCAGCGGGAGTTGGGGGGAGGGTCGGTATGGCTACACCTTC.

The J gene is TRBJ2-2, the V gene TRBV27, with a weak D call TRBD1 (5 bases). The CDR3 runs 15 residues. V shed 2 bases and J shed 5 bases, with 12 bases lying between them. Germline loops: CDR1 MNHEY, CDR2 SMNVEV (reference sequence). CDR3 coding DNA: TGTGCCAGCAGTTTACCAGGGATCGGGACCGGGGAGCTGTTTTTT. Its translation: CASSLPGIGTGELFF.

The chain carries TRBV5-6 and TRBJ1-1; 9 positions match TRBD1. In germline, CDR1 is SGHDT, CDR2 YYEEEE. V was clipped by 4 bases and J by 5 bases; unmatched bases: 9. The length of the CDR3 is 15 residues. CDR3 in DNA: TGTGCCAGCAGCCCGGGGGGGACAGGGCGAACTGAAGCTTTCTTT. Its protein is CASSPGGTGRTEAFF.

The chain combines TRBV19 with TRBJ1-5; D gene unclear. CDR1 is LNHDA and CDR2 is SQIVND in the germline V gene (reference sequence). The V end was cut by 10 bases, the J end by 1 base, with 17 bases between. The CDR3 covers 15 residues. The CDR3 region has the DNA TGTGCCACTTCCCGGGTATTGGGGAGCAATCAGCCCCAGCATTTT. As protein: CATSRVLGSNQPQHF.

The V gene is TRBV29-1, the J gene TRBJ1-2, with 9 bases that match TRBD1. CDR3 length equals 13 residues. V dropped 5 bases and J dropped 4; count of bases not matched to a gene: 5. Germline CDR1 is SQVTM and CDR2 is ANQGSEA. CDR3 region: CSVRDRASYGYTF. CDR3 nucleotides: TGCAGCGTTAGGGACAGGGCGTCCTATGGCTACACCTTC. Combining the CDR3 with reference TRBV29-1 and TRBJ1-2 gives the whole variable domain SAVISQKPSRDICQRGTSLTIQCQVDSQVTMMFWYRQQPGQSLTLIATANQGSEATYESGFVIDKFPISRPNLTFSTLTVSNMSPEDSSIYLCSVRDRASYGYTFGSGTRLTVV.

A remark on this clone: The sample has other DNA sequences that encode this CDR3 too. The chain employs TRBV6-5 and TRBJ2-7; 10 bases fit TRBD1. Trimming at V came to 8 bases and at J to 6 bases, leaving 4 bases not matched to a gene. This CDR3 region has 12 residues. Germline loops: CDR1 MNHEY, CDR2 SVGAGI. The CDR3 bases are TGTGCCAGCGCTAGGACAGGGGGCGAGCAGTACTTC. As protein: CASARTGGEQYF.

V and J are TRBV18 and TRBJ2-5; 9 bases are shared with TRBD1. J was trimmed by 5 bases and V by 3 bases; bases with no gene match: 4. Germline CDR1 KGHSH, CDR2 LQKENI. CDR3 length: 14 residues. This CDR3 is CASSPTGGRETQYF. In nucleotides, the CDR3 is TGTGCCAGCTCACCTACAGGGGGCCGGGAGACCCAGTACTTC.

The CDR3 coding sequence is TGCAGTGCCTATAGCGGAGAGACCCAGTACTTC. This encodes CSAYSGETQYF. V and J are TRBV20-1 and TRBJ2-5; possibly TRBD2 for D (6 bases). CDR1 is DFQATT and CDR2 is SNEGSKA in the germline V gene (reference sequence). V lost 6 bases and J 4 bases, leaving 9 bases between the germline ends. This CDR3 has 11 residues.